The 21 T cell receptor beta chains below come from one sample, sequenced in a study of CD8 T cells in Susac syndrome. Reverse transcription of roughly 0.45 to 1 ug RNA was carried out with random hexamers. MiXCR was run by TCRdb on the immunoSEQ multiplex PCR reads, yielding one entry per CDR3 protein. The profile covers fewer than 300,000 distinct CDR3 sequences, with around 83% appearing a single time and about 0.11% taken by the ten largest. The specimen sequenced was CD8+ T cells from PBMCs. The receptors here all came from a human donor with multiple sclerosis.

A single count supports this clonotype. V and J are TRBV7-9 and TRBJ1-1; D unclear. The V gene lost 2 bases and the J gene lost 6 bases, with 10 bases spanning the gap. CDR1 SEHNR and CDR2 FQNEAQ come from the germline V gene (reference sequence). This CDR3 has 13 residues. The CDR3 reads CASSLNPEPEAFF. The CDR3 DNA reads as TGTGCCAGCAGCTTAAACCCGGAACCTGAAGCTTTCTTT.

The rearrangement links TRBV12-3 or TRBV12-4 to TRBJ2-2, with 8 positions matching TRBD2. J lost 7 bases, V lost 3 bases, and 7 bases had no gene match. The CDR3 runs to 15 residues. The CDR3 nucleotides read TGTGCCAGCAGTTTTTCGGGAGGGCCTGGCGGGGAGCTGTTTTTT. This translates into CASSFSGGPGGELFF.

The rearrangement joins TRBV14 to TRBJ2-2; no clear D gene. The CDR3 spans 15 residues. The V end was cut by 1 base, the J end by 0 bases, with 6 bases between. In germline, CDR1 is SGHDN, CDR2 FVKESK. CDR3 bases: TGTGCCAGCAGCCAAGTGGGTTCGAACACCGGGGAGCTGTTTTTT. Amino acids: CASSQVGSNTGELFF.

J is TRBJ2-7 and V is TRBV2, with D possibly matching TRBD2 (5 bases). V was clipped by 8 bases and J by 5 bases, with 13 bases between them. Germline V gives CDR1 SNHLY, CDR2 FYNNEI. The CDR3 length is 12 residues. CDR3 in amino acids: CASSGNGHEQYF. DNA of the CDR3: TGTGCCAGCTCGGGAAACGGTCACGAGCAGTACTTC.

V and J are TRBV5-6 and TRBJ1-4; D remains unclear. Germline CDR1 SGHDT, CDR2 YYEEEE. This CDR3 is built from 16 residues. The germline V and J ends were trimmed by 1 base and 0 bases, with 10 bases remaining between them. CDR3 bases: TGTGCCAGCAGCTTGACAAGAGAGGCAACTAATGAAAAACTGTTTTTT. Its translation is CASSLTREATNEKLFF.

The V and J genes are TRBV2 and TRBJ2-1; 9 positions agree with TRBD2. The CDR3 runs 15 residues. Germline lookup yields CDR1 SNHLY and CDR2 FYNNEI. The J segment lost 10 bases and the V segment lost 4 bases, leaving 11 bases of the junction unmatched. The CDR3 loop is CASSARASGAKEQFF. DNA of the CDR3: TGTGCCAGCAGTGCTCGGGCTAGCGGGGCGAAGGAGCAGTTCTTC. Together with reference TRBV2 and TRBJ2-1, the CDR3 gives the full variable domain: EPEVTQTPSHQVTQMGQEVILRCVPISNHLYFYWYRQILGQKVEFLVSFYNNEISEKSEIFDDQFSVERPDGSNFTLKIRSTKLEDSAMYFCASSARASGAKEQFFGPGTRLTVL.

The chain couples TRBV7-3 to TRBJ2-2, with D perhaps TRBD2 (5 bases). The germline gives CDR1 SGHTA, CDR2 FQGTGA. The V and J ends lost 7 bases and 3 bases respectively, with 12 bases between them. The CDR3 loop spans 14 amino acids. The chain's CDR3 is CASKFGLDTGELFF. CDR3 bases: TGTGCCAGCAAATTTGGACTGGACACCGGGGAGCTGTTTTTT.

This rearrangement joins TRBV29-1 to TRBJ2-3; no definite D call. This CDR3 has 16 amino acids. CDR1 and CDR2 from the germline V gene are SQVTM and ANQGSEA. Trimming left V 3 bases short and J 2 bases short, with 18 bases between. This CDR3 reads CSVEFAGPVTTDTQYF. The CDR3 coding sequence is TGCAGCGTTGAGTTTGCTGGGCCAGTGACCACAGATACGCAGTATTTT.

This rearrangement joins TRBV7-9 to TRBJ2-2; D is perhaps TRBD2 (6 bases). This CDR3 has 14 residues. The V end was cut by 5 bases, the J end by 6 bases, with 13 bases between. CDR1 is SEHNR, CDR2 FQNEAQ, per germline (reference sequence). The CDR3 protein is CASSAPSGAGELFF. The DNA of the CDR3 is TGTGCCAGCAGCGCCCCATCGGGGGCCGGGGAGCTGTTTTTT.

The chain employs TRBV29-1 and TRBJ2-7, with 11 nucleotides matching TRBD1. The trim removed 7 bases at V and 4 bases at J, leaving 6 bases unmatched. Germline CDR1 SQVTM, CDR2 ANQGSEA. The CDR3 runs 13 residues. Here the CDR3 DNA reads TGCAGCGCCGGAGGACAGGGGGCTTACGAGCAGTACTTC. Its translation: CSAGGQGAYEQYF.

The chain combines TRBV20-1 with TRBJ2-7; 15 positions agree with TRBD2. The CDR3 is 17 residues long. Germline CDR1 DFQATT, CDR2 SNEGSKA (reference sequence). After removal of 1 base from V and 4 bases from J, the junction contained 8 bases not matched to a gene. Here the CDR3 reads CSARGEGLAGGSYEQYF. DNA of the CDR3: TGCAGTGCTAGAGGGGAGGGACTAGCGGGGGGTTCTTACGAGCAGTACTTC.

The V gene is TRBV19, the J gene TRBJ1-1; 7 bases are shared with TRBD1. Losses at the gene ends were 7 bases for V and 0 bases for J; bases not matched to a gene: 14. Germline V gene sequence: CDR1 LNHDA, CDR2 SQIVND (reference sequence). The CDR3 has 17 residues. The CDR3 DNA is TGTGCCAGTACCCCGGAGACAGGGTTTGGGATGAACACTGAAGCTTTCTTT. Translated, it gives CASTPETGFGMNTEAFF.

This rearrangement joins TRBV29-1 to TRBJ1-1; D gene uncertain. Germline lookup yields CDR1 SQVTM and CDR2 ANQGSEA. The CDR3 consists of 11 residues. The ends were cut back, 1 base at V and 8 bases at J, with 8 bases in the middle. The CDR3 protein is CSVEGRQEAFF. The CDR3 DNA follows: TGCAGCGTTGAAGGCAGGCAAGAAGCTTTCTTT.

The rearrangement joins TRBV6-5 to TRBJ2-1; 9 bases are a match to TRBD2. Germline V gene sequence: CDR1 MNHEY, CDR2 SVGAGI. The CDR3 extends over 16 amino acids. V shed 0 bases and J 8 bases; nucleotides not matched to a gene: 8. DNA of the CDR3: TGTGCCAGCAGTTACTCGTTGGGACTAGCCCTCTATGAGCAGTTCTTC. The encoded protein is CASSYSLGLALYEQFF.

This clonotype has a handful of counts. The V and J genes are TRBV4-2 and TRBJ2-7; 9 bases fit TRBD2. The V gene's germline CDR1 is LGHNA and CDR2 YNFKEQ. CDR3 length: 15 amino acids. With V trimmed by 1 base and J by 3 bases, 4 bases remained unmatched. CDR3 nucleotides: TGTGCCAGCAGCCAAGCCGAGACTAGCGGCTACGAGCAGTACTTC. Translated, it gives CASSQAETSGYEQYF.

This clonotype was found once. The chain joins TRBV7-9 to TRBJ1-1; 7 positions agree with TRBD1. CDR1 and CDR2 from the germline V gene are SEHNR and FQNEAQ (reference sequence). J lost 10 bases, V lost 2 bases, and 7 bases had no gene match. This CDR3 contains 13 residues. CDR3 region: CASSLYVRTGAFF. CDR3 sequence (DNA): TGTGCCAGCAGCTTATACGTAAGGACAGGAGCTTTCTTT.

The rearrangement uses TRBV28 and TRBJ2-1; TRBD1 aligns across 9 bases. This CDR3 is 15 amino acids long. The V and J ends lost 4 bases and 6 bases, in that order; junction bases with no gene match: 7. Germline CDR1 MDHEN, CDR2 SYDVKM. The CDR3 sequence: CASSSQTGGRNEQFF. CDR3 nucleotide sequence: TGTGCCAGCAGTTCCCAGACAGGGGGACGCAATGAGCAGTTCTTC.

This clonotype was observed a few times. V usage is TRBV28 and J usage is TRBJ2-1; D might be TRBD2 (5 bases). The V end lost 5 bases, the J end lost 6 bases, and 8 bases lay between the germline ends. The CDR3 length is 12 residues. Germline V gene lookup returns CDR1 MDHEN and CDR2 SYDVKM. In DNA, the CDR3 is TGTGCCAGCAGTAATCGGGGCAATGAGCAGTTCTTC. This encodes CASSNRGNEQFF. Full variable domain (remainder filled in from reference TRBV28 and TRBJ2-1): DVKVTQSSRYLVKRTGEKVFLECVQDMDHENMFWYRQDPGLGLRLIYFSYDVKMKEKGDIPEGYSVSREKKERFSLILESASTNQTSMYLCASSNRGNEQFFGPGTRLTVL.

This chain joins TRBV30 and TRBJ1-1; D perhaps matches TRBD1 (5 bases). CDR3 length: 13 amino acids. Germline V CDR1 and CDR2: GTSNPN, SVGIG (reference sequence). V was trimmed by 0 bases and J by 3 bases, leaving 8 bases between them. The CDR3, as DNA: TGTGCCTGGAGTGTAGGGGAGGACACTGAAGCTTTCTTT. As protein: CAWSVGEDTEAFF. The full variable domain, in which reference TRBV30 and TRBJ1-1 provide the parts outside the CDR3, is SQTIHQWPATLVQPVGSPLSLECTVEGTSNPNLYWYRQAAGRGLQLLFYSVGIGQISSEVPQNLSASRPQDRQFILSSKKLLLSDSGFYLCAWSVGEDTEAFFGQGTRLTVV.

This chain uses TRBV7-9 with TRBJ1-4; D uncertain. The CDR3 contains 13 residues. Deletions cut 0 bases from V and 11 bases from J, with 10 bases between. Germline V gene data show CDR1 as SEHNR and CDR2 as FQNEAQ (reference sequence). This chain's CDR3 is CASSLAGPPKLFF. The CDR3 DNA is TGTGCCAGCAGCTTAGCCGGGCCGCCTAAACTGTTTTTT.

The genes are TRBV20-1 and TRBJ2-1; 9 positions agree with TRBD2. The V gene end was trimmed by 3 bases and the J gene end by 4 bases; junction bases not matched to a gene: 7. This CDR3 is 15 amino acids long. The V gene's germline CDR1 is DFQATT and CDR2 SNEGSKA (reference sequence). This CDR3 is CSASSLLAGYNEQFF. DNA of the CDR3: TGCAGTGCTAGTTCCTTGCTAGCGGGATACAATGAGCAGTTCTTC.